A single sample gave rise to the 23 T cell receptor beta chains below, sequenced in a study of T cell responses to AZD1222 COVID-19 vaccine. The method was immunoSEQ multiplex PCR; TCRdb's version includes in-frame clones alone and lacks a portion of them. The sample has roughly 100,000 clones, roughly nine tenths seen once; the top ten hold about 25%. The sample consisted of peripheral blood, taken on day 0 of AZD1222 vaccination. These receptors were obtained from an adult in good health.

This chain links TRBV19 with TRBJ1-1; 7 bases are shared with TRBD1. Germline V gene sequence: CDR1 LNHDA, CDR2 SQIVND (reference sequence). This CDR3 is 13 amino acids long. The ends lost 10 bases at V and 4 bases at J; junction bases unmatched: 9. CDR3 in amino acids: CATGRGQATEAFF. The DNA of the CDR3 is TGTGCCACCGGGAGGGGGCAGGCCACTGAAGCTTTCTTT.

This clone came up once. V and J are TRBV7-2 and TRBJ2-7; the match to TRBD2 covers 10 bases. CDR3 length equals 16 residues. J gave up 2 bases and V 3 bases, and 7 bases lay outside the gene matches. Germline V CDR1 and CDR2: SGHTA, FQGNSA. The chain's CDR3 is CASSFMVGLATYEQYF. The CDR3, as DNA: TGTGCCAGCAGCTTTATGGTGGGACTAGCGACCTACGAGCAGTACTTC.

This CDR3 is CASGLTGGMHTEAFF. Written as DNA, the CDR3 is TGTGCTAGTGGTTTGACAGGGGGCATGCACACTGAAGCTTTCTTT. The chain uses TRBV12-5 and TRBJ1-1; TRBD1 aligns across 9 bases. The J segment lost 3 bases and the V segment lost 2 bases, leaving 4 bases of the junction unmatched. In germline, CDR1 is LGHNT, CDR2 FRNRAP. The length of the CDR3 is 15 residues.

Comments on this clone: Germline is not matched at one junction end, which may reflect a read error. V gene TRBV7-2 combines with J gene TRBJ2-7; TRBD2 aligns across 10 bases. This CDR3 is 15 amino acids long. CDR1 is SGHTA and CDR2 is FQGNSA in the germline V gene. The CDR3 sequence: CASSLAGDRVYEQYF. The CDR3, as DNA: TGTGCCAGCAGCCTAGCGGGAGACAGGGTCTACGAGCAGTACTTC.

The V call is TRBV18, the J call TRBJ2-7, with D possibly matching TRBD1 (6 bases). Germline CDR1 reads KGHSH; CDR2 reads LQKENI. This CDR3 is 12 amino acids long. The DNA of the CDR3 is TGTGGTGGGGGCAGGGTTCGCTACGAGCAGTACTTC. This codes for CGGGRVRYEQYF. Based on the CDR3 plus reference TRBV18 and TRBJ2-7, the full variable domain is NAGVMQNPRHLVRRRGQEARLRCSPMKGHSHVYWYRQLPEEGLKFMVYLQKENIIDESGMPKERFSAEFPKEGPSILRIQQVVRGDSAAYFCGGGRVRYEQYFGPGTRLTVT.

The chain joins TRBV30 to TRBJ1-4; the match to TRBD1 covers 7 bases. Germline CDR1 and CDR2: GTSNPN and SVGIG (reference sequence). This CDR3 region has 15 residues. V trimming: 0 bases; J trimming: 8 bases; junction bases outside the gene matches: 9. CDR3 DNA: TGTGCCTGGAGTGTACCCGGGACAGATCCGGAAAAACTGTTTTTT. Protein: CAWSVPGTDPEKLFF. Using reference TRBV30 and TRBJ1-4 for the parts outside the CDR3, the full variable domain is SQTIHQWPATLVQPVGSPLSLECTVEGTSNPNLYWYRQAAGRGLQLLFYSVGIGQISSEVPQNLSASRPQDRQFILSSKKLLLSDSGFYLCAWSVPGTDPEKLFFGSGTQLSVL.

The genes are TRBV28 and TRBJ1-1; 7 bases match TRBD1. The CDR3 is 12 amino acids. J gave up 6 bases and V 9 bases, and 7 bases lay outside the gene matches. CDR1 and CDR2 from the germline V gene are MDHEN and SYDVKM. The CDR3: CASTGDFAEAFF. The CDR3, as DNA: TGTGCCAGTACAGGGGATTTCGCTGAAGCTTTCTTT.

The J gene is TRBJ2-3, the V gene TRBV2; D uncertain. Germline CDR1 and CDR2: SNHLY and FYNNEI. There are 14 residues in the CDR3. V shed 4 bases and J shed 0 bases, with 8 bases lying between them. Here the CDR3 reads CASSGTASTDTQYF. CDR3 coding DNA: TGTGCCAGCAGTGGGACGGCGAGCACAGATACGCAGTATTTT.

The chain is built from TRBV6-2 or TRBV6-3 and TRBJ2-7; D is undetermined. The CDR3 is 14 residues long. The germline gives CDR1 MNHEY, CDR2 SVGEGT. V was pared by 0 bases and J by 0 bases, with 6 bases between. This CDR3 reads CASSYSPDSYEQYF. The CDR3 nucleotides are TGTGCCAGCAGTTACTCGCCGGACTCCTACGAGCAGTACTTC.

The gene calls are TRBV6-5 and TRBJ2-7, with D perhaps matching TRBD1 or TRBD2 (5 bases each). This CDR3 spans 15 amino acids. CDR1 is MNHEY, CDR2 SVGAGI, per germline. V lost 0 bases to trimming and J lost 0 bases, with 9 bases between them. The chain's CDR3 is CASSYSGTASYEQYF. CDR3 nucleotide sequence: TGTGCCAGCAGTTACTCTGGGACCGCCTCCTACGAGCAGTACTTC.

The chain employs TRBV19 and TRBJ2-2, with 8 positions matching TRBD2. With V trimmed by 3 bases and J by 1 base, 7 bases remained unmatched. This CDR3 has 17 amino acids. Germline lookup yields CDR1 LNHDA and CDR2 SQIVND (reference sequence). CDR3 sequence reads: CASSIPPTSGNTGELFF. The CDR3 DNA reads TGTGCCAGTAGTATTCCCCCTACTAGCGGGAACACCGGGGAGCTGTTTTTT.

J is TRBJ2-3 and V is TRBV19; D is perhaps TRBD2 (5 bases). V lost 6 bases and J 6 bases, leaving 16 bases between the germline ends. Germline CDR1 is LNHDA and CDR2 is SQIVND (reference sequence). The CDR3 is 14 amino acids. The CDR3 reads CASRLGISGDTQYF. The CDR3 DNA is TGTGCCAGTAGACTTGGGATTTCGGGGGATACGCAGTATTTT.

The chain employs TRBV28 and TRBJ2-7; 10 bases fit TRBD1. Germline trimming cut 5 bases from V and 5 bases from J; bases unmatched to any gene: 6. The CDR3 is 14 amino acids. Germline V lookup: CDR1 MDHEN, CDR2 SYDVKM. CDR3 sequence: CASSQDRGSNEQYF. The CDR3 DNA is TGTGCCAGCAGTCAGGACAGGGGGTCGAACGAGCAGTACTTC.

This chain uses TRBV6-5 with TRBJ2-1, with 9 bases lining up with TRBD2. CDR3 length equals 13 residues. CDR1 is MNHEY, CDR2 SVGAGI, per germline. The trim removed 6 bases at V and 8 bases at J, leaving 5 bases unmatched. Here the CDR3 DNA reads TGTGCCAGCAGAAGAGCGGGAGGCTATGAGCAGTTCTTC. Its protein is CASRRAGGYEQFF.

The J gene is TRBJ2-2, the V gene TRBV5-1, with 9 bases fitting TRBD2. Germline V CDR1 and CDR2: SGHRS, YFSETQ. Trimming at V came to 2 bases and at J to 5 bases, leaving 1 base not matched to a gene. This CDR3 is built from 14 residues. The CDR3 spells CASSFSGRTGELFF. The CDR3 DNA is TGCGCCAGCAGCTTCAGCGGGAGGACCGGGGAGCTGTTTTTT.

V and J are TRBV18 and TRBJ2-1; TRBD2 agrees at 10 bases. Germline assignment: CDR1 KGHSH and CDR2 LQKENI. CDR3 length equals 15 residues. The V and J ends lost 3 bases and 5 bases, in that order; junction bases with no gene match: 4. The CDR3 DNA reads TGTGCCAGCTCACCTCCCGGACTAGCGGACAATGAGCAGTTCTTC. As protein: CASSPPGLADNEQFF.

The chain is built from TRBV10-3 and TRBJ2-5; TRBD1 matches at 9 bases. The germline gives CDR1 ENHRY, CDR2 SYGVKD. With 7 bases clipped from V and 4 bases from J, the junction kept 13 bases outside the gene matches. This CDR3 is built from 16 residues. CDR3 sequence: CAIKGPGQGSGETQYF. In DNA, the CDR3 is TGTGCCATCAAAGGACCGGGACAGGGATCAGGAGAGACCCAGTACTTC.

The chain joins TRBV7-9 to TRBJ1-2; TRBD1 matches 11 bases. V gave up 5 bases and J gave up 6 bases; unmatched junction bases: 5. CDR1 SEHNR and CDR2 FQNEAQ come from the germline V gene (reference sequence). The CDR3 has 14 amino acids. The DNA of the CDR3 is TGTGCCAGCAGCGCTAGGACAGGGGGCCATGGCTACACCTTC. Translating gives CASSARTGGHGYTF.

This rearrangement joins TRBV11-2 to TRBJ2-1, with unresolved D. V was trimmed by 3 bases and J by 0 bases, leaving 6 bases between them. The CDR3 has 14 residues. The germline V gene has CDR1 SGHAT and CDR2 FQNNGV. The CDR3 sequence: CASSFPSSYNEQFF. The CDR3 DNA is TGTGCCAGCAGCTTCCCAAGCTCCTACAATGAGCAGTTCTTC.

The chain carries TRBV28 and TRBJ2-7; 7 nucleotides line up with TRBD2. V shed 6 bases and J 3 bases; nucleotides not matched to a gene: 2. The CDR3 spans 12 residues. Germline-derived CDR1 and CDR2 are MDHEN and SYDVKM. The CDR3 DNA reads TGTGCCAGCAGGGGGGAGGGCTACGAGCAGTACTTC. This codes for CASRGEGYEQYF.

The CDR3 nucleotides read TGTGCCAGCAGTGAATCAGGAGGGGACAATCAGCCCCAGCATTTT. This codes for CASSESGGDNQPQHF. The chain combines TRBV2 with TRBJ1-5; a possible D gene is TRBD1 (5 bases). Trimming removed 2 bases from V and 3 bases from J, with 11 bases in between. The CDR3 loop spans 15 amino acids. The germline V gene encodes CDR1 SNHLY and CDR2 FYNNEI.

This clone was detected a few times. The CDR3 loop reads CATSRERGDNEQFF. CDR3 in DNA: TGTGCCACCAGCAGAGAGCGGGGGGATAATGAGCAGTTCTTC. V and J are TRBV15 and TRBJ2-1; TRBD2 agrees at 8 bases. Trimming cost V 0 bases and J 7 bases; bases outside gene matches: 2. The length of the CDR3 is 14 residues. Germline loops: CDR1 LNHNV, CDR2 YYDKDF (reference sequence).

CDR3 DNA: TGTGCCAGCAGAAAGGGACAGGGGGCATATGGCTACACCTTC. This sequence encodes CASRKGQGAYGYTF. The chain employs TRBV6-5 and TRBJ1-2; TRBD1 agrees at 12 bases. CDR1 MNHEY and CDR2 SVGAGI come from the germline V gene. V was pared by 6 bases and J by 5 bases, with 4 bases of the junction left unmatched. CDR3 size: 14 residues.